The source of this TCR beta chain is a study of blood T cells in healthy people across ages. Study summary: There was about one barcoded beta molecule captured by template switching per two T cells. Study-wide points: Significant beta diversity loss was already apparent by age approximately 36, declining roughly linearly. A greater number of naive CD4+ cells and higher diversity distinguished long-lived donors from aged donors.

Then a second PCR, running roughly 7 to 11 cycles, was carried out with a sample-barcoded 5' primer and a J-beta primer mix. TCRdb processed the 5' RACE reads anew with MiXCR; each CDR3 protein has one entry. Of over a million distinct CDR3 sequences listed, more than 40% are singletons. Concerning this clonotype itself: Antigen: not known.

The CDR3 consists of 13 residues. Germline V lookup: CDR1 LGHDT, CDR2 YNNKEL (reference sequence). The V gene lost 4 bases and the J gene lost 5 bases, with 11 bases spanning the gap. Each sample used at least 6 million PBMCs. The clonotype originates from a woman aged 55-70 years in good health. Input material: blood. The gene calls are TRBV3-1 and TRBJ2-5; a weak D match, TRBD2 (6 bases). This chain's CDR3 is CASSLRGSETQYF. The DNA of the CDR3 is TGTGCCAGCAGCCTCCGGGGGAGTGAGACCCAGTACTTC.